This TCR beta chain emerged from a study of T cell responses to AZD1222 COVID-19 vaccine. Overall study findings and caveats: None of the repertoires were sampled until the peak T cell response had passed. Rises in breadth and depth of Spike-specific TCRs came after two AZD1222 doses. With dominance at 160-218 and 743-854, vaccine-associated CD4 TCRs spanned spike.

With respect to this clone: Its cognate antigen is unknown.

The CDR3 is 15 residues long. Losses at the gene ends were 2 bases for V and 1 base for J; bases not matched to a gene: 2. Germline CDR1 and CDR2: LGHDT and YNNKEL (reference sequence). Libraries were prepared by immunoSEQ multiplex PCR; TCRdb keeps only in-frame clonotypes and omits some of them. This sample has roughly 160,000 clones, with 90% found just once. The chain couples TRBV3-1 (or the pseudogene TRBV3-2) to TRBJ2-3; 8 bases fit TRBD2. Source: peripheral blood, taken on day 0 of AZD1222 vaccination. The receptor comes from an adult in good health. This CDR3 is CASSQQRGRTDTQYF. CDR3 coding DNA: TGTGCCAGCAGCCAACAGCGGGGGCGCACAGATACGCAGTATTTT.